The rows below give T cell receptor beta chains drawn from one sample of a study of blood T cell repertoires in COVID-19. TCRdb's table, derived via immunoSEQ multiplex PCR, lists solely in-frame clones and lacks some. The sample yields roughly 140,000 clones, roughly 84% seen once. What was sequenced was PBMCs or T cells enriched from blood (not recorded which). These TCRs come from a woman between 50 and 59 years old who had been exposed to COVID-19. Both conserved end residues are part of each CDR3. The order of the fields is D gene, clone size, V gene, J gene, CDR3 DNA, CDR3 protein. A D gene is named only where the DNA matches it firmly. Size values are once, few and many counts, or a class for expanded clones, and some rows have none.

>TRBD2|.|TRBV3-1/TRBV3-2|TRBJ2-7
TGTGCCAGCAGCCAACACCTAGCGGGGATCGAGCAGTACTTC
CASSQHLAGIEQYF
>TRBD2|.|TRBV7-6|TRBJ2-5
TGTGCCAGCAGCCTGTCGGGGAGCGGGAGGGGGCAAGAGACCCAGTACTTC
CASSLSGSGRGQETQYF
>TRBD2|.|TRBV9|TRBJ2-7
TGTGCCAGCAGCGAGAGCGGGGCCGGGACCTACGAGCAGTACTTC
CASSESGAGTYEQYF
>TRBD1|.|TRBV18|TRBJ2-3
TGTGCCAGCTCTATGGGACAGGGGATCACAGATACGCAGTATTTT
CASSMGQGITDTQYF
>.|.|TRBV13|TRBJ2-7
TGTGCCAGCAGCTTAGAATCTGGGGCCTCTACCTACGAGCAGTACTTC
CASSLESGASTYEQYF
>.|.|TRBV27|TRBJ2-1
TGTGCCAGCAGCTGGTCCCCCCGGACATCAACCTACAATGAGCAGTTCTTC
CASSWSPRTSTYNEQFF
>TRBD1|once|TRBV2|TRBJ1-6
TGTGCCCGCGGGGGACAGGGCGATTCACCCCTCCACTTT
CARGGQGDSPLHF
>.|few|TRBV6-5|TRBJ2-2
TGTGCCAGCAGTCCACAGGGTTCGGCCGGGGAGCTGTTTTTT
CASSPQGSAGELFF
>.|.|TRBV5-4|TRBJ2-5
TGTGCCAGCAGCTTGCGGGGGGCAGGTACCCAGTACTTC
CASSLRGAGTQYF
>.|few|TRBV5-1|TRBJ2-1
TGCGCCAGCAGCTTGGCCGCCGGGGTGGGCGCCTACAATGAGCAGTTCTTC
CASSLAAGVGAYNEQFF
>.|few|TRBV10-2|TRBJ1-3
TGCGCCAGCAGTGAGGGGGCTTCTGGAAACACCATATATTTT
CASSEGASGNTIYF
>.|.|TRBV11-2|TRBJ2-7
TGTGCCAGCAGCTTAGTTTCCTATAGGGGCCACGAGCAGTACTTC
CASSLVSYRGHEQYF
>TRBD1|.|TRBV6-4|TRBJ1-1
TGTGCCAGCAAGCGGACGGCGGACAGGGGATCGGACACTGAAGCTTTCTTT
CASKRTADRGSDTEAFF
>.|.|TRBV29-1|TRBJ2-5
TGCAGCGTTGATCAGCAAGAGACCCAGTACTTC
CSVDQQETQYF
>.|.|TRBV24-1|TRBJ1-6
TGTGCCACCAGTAACCGGGACACCAAACGTTCACCCCTCCACTTT
CATSNRDTKRSPLHF
>TRBD2|.|TRBV2|TRBJ2-1
TGTGCCAGTAACAGCGGGAGGGAACAGTTCTTC
CASNSGREQFF
>.|.|TRBV7-9|TRBJ1-4
TGTGCCAGCAGCTTAGCGCAAGGGGCAGTGAGTTCCGAAAAACTGTTTTTT
CASSLAQGAVSSEKLFF
>TRBD1|.|TRBV19|TRBJ1-6
TGTGCCAGTAGCAGGGGGCGTGAAAATTCACCCCTCCACTTT
CASSRGRENSPLHF
>TRBD2|.|TRBV9|TRBJ2-1
TGTGCCAGCAGCGCTATAGGACTAGCGGGAGTCGAAAATGAGCAGTTCTTC
CASSAIGLAGVENEQFF
>TRBD1|.|TRBV9|TRBJ2-1
TGTGCCAGCAGCGTAGCAGAGGACAGGGGTGGCAATGAGCAGTTCTTC
CASSVAEDRGGNEQFF
>TRBD1|.|TRBV3-1/TRBV3-2|TRBJ1-5
TGTGCCAGCAGCCCCGGGACAGGGGGCTTTCAGCCCCAGCATTTT
CASSPGTGGFQPQHF
>TRBD2|.|TRBV11-2|TRBJ2-3
TGTGCCAGCAGCTCCCGGACTAGCGGGTACACAGATACGCAGTATTTT
CASSSRTSGYTDTQYF
>TRBD1|.|TRBV4-3|TRBJ2-2
TGCGCCAGCAGCCAAGGGACTGCGGGACAGGGATACACCGGGGAGCTGTTTTTT
CASSQGTAGQGYTGELFF
>TRBD1|.|TRBV5-5|TRBJ1-1
TGTGCCAGCAGCCCGGGGACAGGTGAAGCTTTCTTT
CASSPGTGEAFF
>TRBD1|.|TRBV9|TRBJ1-4
TGTGCCAGCAGCGGTTACAGGGGCGACGAAAAACTGTTTTTT
CASSGYRGDEKLFF
>.|.|TRBV19|TRBJ2-1
TGTGCCAGTAGTATGGGTAGCGGTGGAGGTAATGAGCAGTTCTTC
CASSMGSGGGNEQFF
>.|.|TRBV2|TRBJ1-2
TGTGCCAGCAAACCCTCCCAGATCGGGGGCTACACCTTC
CASKPSQIGGYTF
>.|few|TRBV7-8|TRBJ1-2
TGTGCCAGCAGCTTAGCGAAAGAAAGGGAGGGCTACACCTTC
CASSLAKEREGYTF
>.|.|TRBV21-1|TRBJ2-1
TGTGCCAGCAGCAAAAGTCCATCCTTGGGCAACTATGAGCAGTTCTTC
CASSKSPSLGNYEQFF
>.|.|TRBV5-4|TRBJ1-1
TGTGCCAGCAGCCCCGGGGGCACTGAAGCTTTCTTT
CASSPGGTEAFF
>.|.|TRBV3-1/TRBV3-2|TRBJ2-7
TGTGCCAGCGGCTCGGGGGGCGCCGAGCAGTACTTC
CASGSGGAEQYF
>.|.|TRBV29-1|TRBJ1-1
TGCAGCGTGCGGGCGGGGAACACTGAAGCTTTCTTT
CSVRAGNTEAFF
>TRBD2|.|TRBV11-1|TRBJ2-7
TGTGCCAGCAGCTTCAGCGGGGGCACCAGGGGAGAGCAGTACTTC
CASSFSGGTRGEQYF
>TRBD2|once|TRBV5-1|TRBJ2-7
TGCGCCAGCAGCTTAGGTCTAGCGGGAGACCGGGAGCAGTACTTC
CASSLGLAGDREQYF
>TRBD2|.|TRBV20-1|TRBJ2-7
TGCAGTGCTAGTGGCGCCTTAGCGGGAGGGCCGAGGGAGCAGTACTTC
CSASGALAGGPREQYF
>TRBD2|.|TRBV4-3|TRBJ2-1
TGCGCCAGCAGCCAAGATGGGCGGGGGGGCTTCAATGAGCAGTTCTTC
CASSQDGRGGFNEQFF
>TRBD2|.|TRBV9|TRBJ2-3
TGTGCCAGCAGCCCCCGGACTAGTGGGGGGAGCACAGATACGCAGTATTTT
CASSPRTSGGSTDTQYF
>.|.|TRBV7-3|TRBJ2-3
TGTGCCAGCAGCTCCTCATCGGGGACTTGGGGCACAGATACGCAGTATTTT
CASSSSSGTWGTDTQYF
>.|.|TRBV9|TRBJ2-3
TGTGCCAGCAGCGTAGGGCCAAGCACAGATACGCAGTATTTT
CASSVGPSTDTQYF
>TRBD2|.|TRBV19|TRBJ2-2
TGTGCCAGTCGTCCTCGAGGACTAGCGAGCACCGGGGAGCTGTTTTTT
CASRPRGLASTGELFF
>.|.|TRBV29-1|TRBJ1-2
TGCAGCGTTGAAGTGCCGGGAAACTATGGCTACACCTTC
CSVEVPGNYGYTF
>.|.|TRBV6-5|TRBJ2-2
TGTGCCAGCAGTAGGGACACCTGGGGGGGCGGGGAGCTGTTTTTT
CASSRDTWGGGELFF
>.|.|TRBV6-5|TRBJ2-1
TGTGCCAGCAGTCGTGGACTTGACAATGAGCAGTTCTTC
CASSRGLDNEQFF
>.|.|TRBV27|TRBJ2-2
TGTGCCAGCAGTCCCCAGGGAAGGGGCGGGGAGCTGTTTTTT
CASSPQGRGGELFF
>TRBD2|.|TRBV5-5|TRBJ2-2
TGTGCCAGCAGCCGACTAGCGGGAGGGCCCGGGGAGCTGTTTTTT
CASSRLAGGPGELFF
>TRBD1|.|TRBV6-1|TRBJ1-2
TGTGCCAGCAGTGAAGCGCTCGAGGGGGCAGGAGGCTACACCTTC
CASSEALEGAGGYTF
>TRBD2|many|TRBV6-4|TRBJ2-2
TGTGCCAGCAGTGTTGCGGGAGACACCGGGGAGCTGTTTTTT
CASSVAGDTGELFF
>.|.|TRBV5-4|TRBJ2-1
TGTGCCAGCAGCTTGGGGCGGCGAGGGGGATCTGAGCAGTTCTTC
CASSLGRRGGSEQFF
>.|.|TRBV6-5|TRBJ2-5
TGTGCCAGCAGTATAACAGGGGAGACCCAGTACTTC
CASSITGETQYF
>.|.|TRBV27|TRBJ1-5
TGTGCCAGCAGTTCAGGATGGAGCAATCAGCCCCAGCATTTT
CASSSGWSNQPQHF
>.|.|TRBV5-6|TRBJ1-3
TGTGCCAGCAGCTTGGACAGGCTCTCTGGAAACACCATATATTTT
CASSLDRLSGNTIYF
>.|.|TRBV18|TRBJ1-5
TGTGCCAGCTGCGAGGGTTGGAATCAGCCCCAGCATTTT
CASCEGWNQPQHF